These T cell receptor beta chains were read from a single sample in a study of regulatory T cells in long-lasting Graves disease. TCRdb used MiXCR to reprocess the multiplex PCR reads, holding one entry per CDR3 protein. This repertoire shows roughly 500,000 distinct CDR3 sequences, about 13% found once; its top ten account for about 9.1%. The same sample was also used in a study of T cells in Graves' hyperthyroidism and ophthalmopathy.

The input for sequencing was peripheral blood mononuclear cells (PBMCs), taken at new diagnosis, from a patient treated with antithyroid drugs. The receptors shown here come from a man aged 25 to 40 with Graves disease. Both conserved end residues are part of each CDR3. The order of the fields is J gene, D gene, V gene, CDR3 protein. D genes are given only for firm matches.

j_gene: TRBJ1-6; d_gene: -; v_gene: TRBV12-3/TRBV12-4; CDR3aa: CASSPDSMESPLHF
j_gene: TRBJ2-1; d_gene: -; v_gene: TRBV19; CDR3aa: CASRLQTGYNEQFF
j_gene: TRBJ2-7; d_gene: -; v_gene: TRBV20-1; CDR3aa: CSAGNQGEGYEQYF
j_gene: TRBJ2-1; d_gene: -; v_gene: TRBV12-5; CDR3aa: CASGPQLSYNEQFF
j_gene: TRBJ2-3; d_gene: -; v_gene: TRBV6-1; CDR3aa: CASIRGDTQYF
j_gene: TRBJ2-1; d_gene: TRBD2; v_gene: TRBV10-3; CDR3aa: CALREGGYNEQFF
j_gene: TRBJ1-5; d_gene: -; v_gene: TRBV7-2; CDR3aa: CASSPFTGSNQPQHF
j_gene: TRBJ2-1; d_gene: TRBD2; v_gene: TRBV10-3; CDR3aa: CAISRTSGAYNEQFF
j_gene: TRBJ2-2; d_gene: -; v_gene: TRBV6-5; CDR3aa: CASSYGGPDTGELFF
j_gene: TRBJ1-5; d_gene: -; v_gene: TRBV5-1; CDR3aa: CASSLGAQANQPQHF
j_gene: TRBJ1-2; d_gene: -; v_gene: TRBV7-8; CDR3aa: CASSLTGRGGYGYTF
j_gene: TRBJ1-5; d_gene: -; v_gene: TRBV30; CDR3aa: CAWSPQESQPQHF
j_gene: TRBJ1-4; d_gene: -; v_gene: TRBV6-9; CDR3aa: CASSYGQINEKLFF
j_gene: TRBJ1-4; d_gene: -; v_gene: TRBV9; CDR3aa: CASSDRDEKLFF
j_gene: TRBJ2-1; d_gene: TRBD2; v_gene: TRBV20-1; CDR3aa: CSARGPGGSNEQFF
j_gene: TRBJ1-2; d_gene: -; v_gene: TRBV7-2; CDR3aa: CASSLVGTANYGYTF
j_gene: TRBJ1-4; d_gene: -; v_gene: TRBV27; CDR3aa: CASKQLWTGAEKLFF
j_gene: TRBJ2-1; d_gene: -; v_gene: TRBV19; CDR3aa: CASSPLHARSNYNEQFF
j_gene: TRBJ2-3; d_gene: TRBD1; v_gene: TRBV19; CDR3aa: CASGQGVADTQYF
j_gene: TRBJ1-5; d_gene: -; v_gene: TRBV19; CDR3aa: CASSIGRLYSNQPQHF
j_gene: TRBJ1-4; d_gene: -; v_gene: TRBV12-3/TRBV12-4; CDR3aa: CASRGLYEKLFF
j_gene: TRBJ2-2; d_gene: -; v_gene: TRBV7-9; CDR3aa: CASSLWQTNTGELFF
j_gene: TRBJ2-2; d_gene: TRBD1; v_gene: TRBV6-1; CDR3aa: CASRTGSGTGELFF
j_gene: TRBJ2-5; d_gene: -; v_gene: TRBV10-3; CDR3aa: CAISESPDGPQETQYF
j_gene: TRBJ2-2; d_gene: TRBD2; v_gene: TRBV6-5; CDR3aa: CASSFGSSGSSGELFF